A selection of T cell receptor beta chains follows, all from one sample in a study of shared clonotypes between healthy human individuals. Clones were read by immunoSEQ multiplex PCR, and TCRdb kept only the in-frame ones, dropping some. This sample has a few million clones, with more than 90% found just once. Sequenced material: naive CD4+ T cells sorted from blood. The receptors come from a man aged 18 to 30 in good health. Both conserved end residues are part of each CDR3. A D gene is named only where the DNA matches it firmly.

v_gene	d_gene	j_gene	CDR3nt	CDR3aa
TRBV11-2	-	TRBJ1-1	TGTGCCAGCAGCTTAGATAGGGCGGTGAGGAACACTGAAGCTTTCTTT	CASSLDRAVRNTEAFF
TRBV5-1	-	TRBJ2-5	TGCGCCAGCCTCCAACATGGAGGGGAGACCCAGTACTTC	CASLQHGGETQYF
TRBV5-4	-	TRBJ1-1	TGTGCCAGCAGCCCAACCACCGACAGGATTTATGAAGCTTTCTTT	CASSPTTDRIYEAFF
TRBV7-8	-	TRBJ2-2	TGTGCCAGCAGCTTATCTGTCGGGGAGCTGTTTTTT	CASSLSVGELFF
TRBV19	-	TRBJ1-1	TGTGCCAGTAGTATAGGGGAGGGGCTGAGGACTGAAGCTTTCTTT	CASSIGEGLRTEAFF
TRBV18	TRBD1	TRBJ2-7	TGTGCCAGCTCAACGGGGATCGGACAGGGACGATACGAGCAGTACTTC	CASSTGIGQGRYEQYF
TRBV2	TRBD1	TRBJ1-2	TGTGCCAGCAGGGTCTTCAGGGGGATCTATGGCTACACCTTC	CASRVFRGIYGYTF
TRBV5-1	-	TRBJ1-1	TGCGCCAGCAGCTTGTACACGGCGAACACTGAAGCTTTCTTT	CASSLYTANTEAFF
TRBV18	-	TRBJ1-4	TGTGCCAGCTCAGCGACGGCAACTAATGAAAAACTGTTTTTT	CASSATATNEKLFF
TRBV10-3	TRBD1	TRBJ2-3	TGTGCCATCAGGGACAGGGGAAGCACAGATACGCAGTATTTT	CAIRDRGSTDTQYF
TRBV2	-	TRBJ1-4	TGTGCCAGCAGGGGGGAGAGGGGGACGGGAAAACTGTTTTTT	CASRGERGTGKLFF
TRBV30	-	TRBJ2-7	TGTGCCTGGAGTACTAGTTCCTACGAGCAGTACTTC	CAWSTSSYEQYF
TRBV5-1	TRBD1	TRBJ2-7	TGCGCCAGCAGCTTATGGACAGGGGGAGACTACGAGCAGTACTTC	CASSLWTGGDYEQYF
TRBV5-1	TRBD1	TRBJ2-7	TGCGCCAGCAGCCGAACCGGGACAGGGTCCTACGAGCAGTACTTC	CASSRTGTGSYEQYF
TRBV9	TRBD1	TRBJ1-2	TGTGCCAGCAGCGTAGCTGGGACAGGGTCCCCCTTTAATGGCTACACCTTC	CASSVAGTGSPFNGYTF
TRBV9	TRBD2	TRBJ2-2	TGTGCCAGCAGCGTAGAGGTGGGACTAGCGGGGGGCCGAATCGGGGAGCTGTTTTTT	CASSVEVGLAGGRIGELFF
TRBV7-2	-	TRBJ1-5	TGTGCCAGCAGCTTATCAAGGGCCCAGCCCCAGCATTTT	CASSLSRAQPQHF
TRBV5-4	TRBD1	TRBJ2-1	TGTGCCAGCAGCTTAGATGACCGGGACAGGCCCCCTTACAATGAGCAGTTCTTC	CASSLDDRDRPPYNEQFF
TRBV7-3	-	TRBJ1-5	TGTGCCAGCAGCTTAAAGGGTTTGGGGTGGCAGACCGTTAGCAATCAGCCCCAGCATTTT	CASSLKGLGWQTVSNQPQHF
TRBV29-1	TRBD1	TRBJ1-2	TGCAGCGTCACCGGGACAGTAAACGGCTACACCTTC	CSVTGTVNGYTF
TRBV6-6	-	TRBJ2-7	TGTGCCAGCAGTTACGGCGGGGCGGATCCCTACGAGCAGTACTTC	CASSYGGADPYEQYF
TRBV9	TRBD1	TRBJ1-2	TGTGCCAGCAGCATCCTGGGACAGTCAAACTATGGCTACACCTTC	CASSILGQSNYGYTF
TRBV5-1	-	TRBJ1-4	TGCGCCAGCAGCTCGGCTCTTCTAGACGCAACTAATGAAAAACTGTTTTTT	CASSSALLDATNEKLFF
TRBV9	-	TRBJ1-5	TGTGCCAGCAGCGTATCAGGGGATCAGCCCCAGCATTTT	CASSVSGDQPQHF
TRBV19	-	TRBJ1-2	TGTGCCAGCAGCCGGGACTCACGGTGGTACGGCTACACCTTC	CASSRDSRWYGYTF